Described below is a single T cell receptor (beta chain) sequence and its context. Method: immunoSEQ multiplex PCR; TCRdb's copy keeps in-frame clones and lacks some. The sample shows tens of thousands of clones, about 73% of them seen only once. Trimming stripped 5 bases from V and 4 bases from J, with 11 bases between. Germline V lookup: CDR1 SSHAT, CDR2 FNYEAQ (reference sequence). The CDR3 is 13 amino acids. These data belong to a study of T cell clones after liver transplantation. For the study at large: Samples came from ITN030ST, which attempted immunosuppression withdrawal within 2 years of liver transplantation. Third-party-reactive TCRbeta sequences from pre-transplant mixed lymphocyte reactions served as antigen-independent comparators. A pre-transplant mixed lymphocyte reaction with TCRbeta sequencing defined graft-donor-reactive clones followed in post-transplant blood.

This TCR was recovered from a human patient who received a liver transplant. The graft donor may have contributed some T cells. The J gene is TRBJ2-5, the V gene TRBV7-7; D is unresolved. Sequenced here: CD4+ T cells from blood, sampled at the approximately 15-month timepoint. CDR3 sequence: CASSPRSGETQYF. In DNA form, the CDR3 reads TGTGCCAGCAGCCCCCGCTCGGGAGAGACCCAGTACTTC.